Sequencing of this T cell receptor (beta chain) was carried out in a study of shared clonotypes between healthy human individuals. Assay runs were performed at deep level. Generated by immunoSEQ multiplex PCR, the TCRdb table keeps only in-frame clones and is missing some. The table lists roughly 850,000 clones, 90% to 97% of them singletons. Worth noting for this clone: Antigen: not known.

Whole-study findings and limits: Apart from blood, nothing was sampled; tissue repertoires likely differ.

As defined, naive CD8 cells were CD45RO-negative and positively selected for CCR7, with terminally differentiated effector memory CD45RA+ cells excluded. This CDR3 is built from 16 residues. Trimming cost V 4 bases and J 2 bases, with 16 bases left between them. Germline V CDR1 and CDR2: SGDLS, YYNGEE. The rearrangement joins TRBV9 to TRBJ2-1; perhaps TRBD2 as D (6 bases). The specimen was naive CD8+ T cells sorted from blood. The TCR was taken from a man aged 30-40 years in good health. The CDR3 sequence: CASSLDGGRAYNEQFF. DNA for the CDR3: TGTGCCAGCAGCCTAGACGGGGGACGTGCCTACAATGAGCAGTTCTTC.